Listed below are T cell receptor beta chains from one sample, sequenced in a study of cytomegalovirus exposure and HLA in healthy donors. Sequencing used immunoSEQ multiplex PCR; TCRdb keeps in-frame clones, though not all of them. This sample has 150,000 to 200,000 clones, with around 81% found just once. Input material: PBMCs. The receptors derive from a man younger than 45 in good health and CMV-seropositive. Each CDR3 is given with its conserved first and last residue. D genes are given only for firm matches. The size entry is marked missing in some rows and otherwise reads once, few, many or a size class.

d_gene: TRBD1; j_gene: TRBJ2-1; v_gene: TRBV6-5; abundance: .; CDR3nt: TGTGCCAGCAGTTACTCGGGACAGGGTAAGGAGCAGTTCTTC; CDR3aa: CASSYSGQGKEQFF
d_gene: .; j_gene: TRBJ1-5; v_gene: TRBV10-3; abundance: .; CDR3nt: TGTGCCAGCCAAGAGTTTGATAGCAATCAGCCCCAGCATTTT; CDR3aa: CASQEFDSNQPQHF
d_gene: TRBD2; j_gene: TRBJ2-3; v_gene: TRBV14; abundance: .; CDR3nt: TGTGCCAGCAGCCCGAGACTAGCGGGGGGCCGAGATACGCAGTATTTT; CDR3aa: CASSPRLAGGRDTQYF
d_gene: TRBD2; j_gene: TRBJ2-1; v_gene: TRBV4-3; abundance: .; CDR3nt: TGCGCCAGCAGCCAAAGACTAGCGGGGGGGTATCACAATGAGCAGTTCTTC; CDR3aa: CASSQRLAGGYHNEQFF
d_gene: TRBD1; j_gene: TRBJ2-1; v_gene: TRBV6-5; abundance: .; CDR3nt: TGTGCCAGCAGTTACTCCAGGACAGGGATTTATGAGCAGTTCTTC; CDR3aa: CASSYSRTGIYEQFF
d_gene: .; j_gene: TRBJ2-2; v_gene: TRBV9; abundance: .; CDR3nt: TGTGCCAGCACTGACAGGCCCGGGGAGCTGTTTTTT; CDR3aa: CASTDRPGELFF
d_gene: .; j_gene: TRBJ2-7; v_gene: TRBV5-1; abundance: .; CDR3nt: TGCGCCAGCAGCTTTGCCCCTTGGGGGACACGCTACGAGCAGTACTTC; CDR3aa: CASSFAPWGTRYEQYF
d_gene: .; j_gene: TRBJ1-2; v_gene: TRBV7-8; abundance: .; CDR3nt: TGTGCCAGCAGCCCCCGGGAAGGGACTTATGGCTACACCTTC; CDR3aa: CASSPREGTYGYTF
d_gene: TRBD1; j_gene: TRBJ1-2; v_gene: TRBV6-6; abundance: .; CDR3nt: TGTGCCAGCAGCCTAGAGGGGACAGGGTATTATGGCTACACCTTC; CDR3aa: CASSLEGTGYYGYTF
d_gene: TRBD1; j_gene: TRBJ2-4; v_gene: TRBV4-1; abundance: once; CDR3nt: TGCGCCAGCAGCCAACCAGGGGGTCTAGCCAAAAACATTCAGTACTTC; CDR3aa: CASSQPGGLAKNIQYF
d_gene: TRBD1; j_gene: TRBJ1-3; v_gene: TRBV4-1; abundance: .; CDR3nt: TGCGCCAGCAGCCAAGTAGACAGGGGTCACCTGAACACCATATATTTT; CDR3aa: CASSQVDRGHLNTIYF
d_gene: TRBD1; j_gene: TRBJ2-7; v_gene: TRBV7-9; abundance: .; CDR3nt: TGTGCCAGCAGGAGGCAGGGGGACTACGAGCAGTACTTC; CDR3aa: CASRRQGDYEQYF
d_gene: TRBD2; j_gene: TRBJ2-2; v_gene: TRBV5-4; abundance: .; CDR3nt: TGTGCCAGCAGCTCTCAAGCGGGGTCCGTTTACGGGGAGCTGTTTTTT; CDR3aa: CASSSQAGSVYGELFF
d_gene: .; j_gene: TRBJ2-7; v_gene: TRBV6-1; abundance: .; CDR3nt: TGTGCCAGCACCCTTGCCTCAGGGGCCTACGAGCAGTACTTC; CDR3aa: CASTLASGAYEQYF
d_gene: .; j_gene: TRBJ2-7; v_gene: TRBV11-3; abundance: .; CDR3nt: TGTGCCAGCAGCTTAGAAGCCGCAGGGATCAACGAGCAGTACTTC; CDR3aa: CASSLEAAGINEQYF
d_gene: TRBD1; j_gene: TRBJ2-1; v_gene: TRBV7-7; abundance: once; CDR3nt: TGTGCTAGCAGCACCGGGACAGCCAATGAGCAGTTCTTC; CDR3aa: CASSTGTANEQFF
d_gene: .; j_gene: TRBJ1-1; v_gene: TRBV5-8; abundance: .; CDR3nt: TGTGCCAGCAGCCCGTACGGGGGGGGAAACACTGAAGCTTTCTTT; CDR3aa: CASSPYGGGNTEAFF
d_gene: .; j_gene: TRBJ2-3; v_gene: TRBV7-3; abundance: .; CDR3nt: TGTGCCAGCAGCTTCTCGGGGGGCAGGACAGATACGCAGTATTTT; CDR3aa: CASSFSGGRTDTQYF
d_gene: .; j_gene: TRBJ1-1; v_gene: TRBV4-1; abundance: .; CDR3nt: TGCGCCAGCAGCCTGCCGGAGGGGCAGATGAACACTGAAGCTTTCTTT; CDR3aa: CASSLPEGQMNTEAFF
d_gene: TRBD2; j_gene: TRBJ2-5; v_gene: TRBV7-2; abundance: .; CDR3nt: TGTGCCAGCAGCTTACTACTAGCGGGGTCGGAGACCCAGTACTTC; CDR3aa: CASSLLLAGSETQYF
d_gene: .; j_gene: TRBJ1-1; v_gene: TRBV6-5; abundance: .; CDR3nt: TGTGCCAGCAGTCCTCGGCGGGGGGGCACTGAAGCTTTCTTT; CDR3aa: CASSPRRGGTEAFF
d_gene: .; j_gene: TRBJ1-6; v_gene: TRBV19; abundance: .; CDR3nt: TGTGCCAGTAGTTGGGACAACTCCTATAATTCACCCCTCCACTTT; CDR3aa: CASSWDNSYNSPLHF
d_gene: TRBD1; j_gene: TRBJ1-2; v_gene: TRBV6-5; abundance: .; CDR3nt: TGTGCCAGCAGTTCACCGGACAGGGCTAGCTATGGCTACACCTTC; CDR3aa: CASSSPDRASYGYTF
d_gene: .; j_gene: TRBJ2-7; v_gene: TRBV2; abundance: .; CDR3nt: TGTGCCAGCACCGAGCCGGGGGAACTAATCTACGAGCAGTACTTC; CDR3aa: CASTEPGELIYEQYF
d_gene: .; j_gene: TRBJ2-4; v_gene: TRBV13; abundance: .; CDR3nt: TGTGCCAGCAGCTTCACGCGGAACGCCAAAAACATTCAGTACTTC; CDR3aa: CASSFTRNAKNIQYF
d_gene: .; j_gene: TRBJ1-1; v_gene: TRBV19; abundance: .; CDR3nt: TGTGCCAGTAGTGAAGACAGGCGGTACACTGAAGCTTTCTTT; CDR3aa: CASSEDRRYTEAFF
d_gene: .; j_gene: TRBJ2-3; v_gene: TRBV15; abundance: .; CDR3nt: TGTGCCACCAGCCCCACTGCTGAGGATACGCAGTATTTT; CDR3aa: CATSPTAEDTQYF
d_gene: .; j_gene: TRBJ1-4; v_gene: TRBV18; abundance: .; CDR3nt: TGTGCCAGCTCCCAACTTAATGAAAAACTGTTTTTT; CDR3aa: CASSQLNEKLFF
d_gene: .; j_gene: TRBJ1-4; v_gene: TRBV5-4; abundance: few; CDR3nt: TGTGCCAGCAGCTCCCGGACAGCAACTAATGAAAAACTGTTTTTT; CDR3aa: CASSSRTATNEKLFF
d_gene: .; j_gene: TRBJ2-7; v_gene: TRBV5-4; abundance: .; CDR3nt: TGTGCCAGCAGTTCATCAGAAGTCTACGAGCAGTACTTC; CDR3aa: CASSSSEVYEQYF
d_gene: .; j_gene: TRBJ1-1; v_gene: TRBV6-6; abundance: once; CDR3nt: TGTGCCGCCAACCGAGTGAACACTGAAGCTTTCTTT; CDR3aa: CAANRVNTEAFF
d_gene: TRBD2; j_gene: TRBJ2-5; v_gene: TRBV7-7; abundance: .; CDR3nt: TGTGCTAGCAGCTTTACACTAGCGGGGATTGGAGAGACCCAGTACTTC; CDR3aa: CASSFTLAGIGETQYF
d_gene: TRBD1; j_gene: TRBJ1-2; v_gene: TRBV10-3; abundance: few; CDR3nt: TGTGCCATCGAGGGGACAGTTCGGGGGGGAGGCTACACCTTC; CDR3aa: CAIEGTVRGGGYTF
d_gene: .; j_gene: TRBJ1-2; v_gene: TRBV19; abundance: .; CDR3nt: TGTGCCAGTACAGGATTTAGCGATGGCTACACCTTC; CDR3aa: CASTGFSDGYTF
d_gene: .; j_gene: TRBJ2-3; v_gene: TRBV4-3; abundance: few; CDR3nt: TGCGCCAGCAGCCAAGATCTGCGGGGAGTCGCAGATACGCAGTATTTT; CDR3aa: CASSQDLRGVADTQYF
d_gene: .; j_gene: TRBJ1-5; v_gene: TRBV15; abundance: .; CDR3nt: TGTGCCACCAGCAGAGTTGGAGGGGATAGCAATCAGCCCCAGCATTTT; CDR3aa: CATSRVGGDSNQPQHF
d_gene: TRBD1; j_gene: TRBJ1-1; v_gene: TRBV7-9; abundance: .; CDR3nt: TGTGCCAGCAGCTCCCGGACAGGAGGGGATTCTGAAGCTTTCTTT; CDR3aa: CASSSRTGGDSEAFF
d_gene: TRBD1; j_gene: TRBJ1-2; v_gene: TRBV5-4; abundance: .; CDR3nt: TGTGCCAGCAGCTTACCCCCGGGACAGTTATATGGCTACACCTTC; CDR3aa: CASSLPPGQLYGYTF
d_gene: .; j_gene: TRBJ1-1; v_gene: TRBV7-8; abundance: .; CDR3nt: TGTGCCAGCAGCGAATCCGGGGTTCAAGCTTTCTTT; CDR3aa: CASSESGVQAFF
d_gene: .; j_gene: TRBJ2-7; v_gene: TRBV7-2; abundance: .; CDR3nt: TGTGCCAGCAGCTTGGGCAGGCCTTCCTACGAGCAGTACTTC; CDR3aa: CASSLGRPSYEQYF
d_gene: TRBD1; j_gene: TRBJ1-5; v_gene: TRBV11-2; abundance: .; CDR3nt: TGTGCCAGCAGCTTGGGACAGCATAGCAATCAGCCCCAGCATTTT; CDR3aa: CASSLGQHSNQPQHF
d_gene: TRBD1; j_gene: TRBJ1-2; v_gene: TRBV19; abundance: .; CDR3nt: TGTGCCAGTAGCAAGGGACAGGTCCCTCTAAACTATGGCTACACCTTC; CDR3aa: CASSKGQVPLNYGYTF
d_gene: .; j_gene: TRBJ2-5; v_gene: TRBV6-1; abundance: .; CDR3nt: TGTGCCAGCAGTGAAATGTTAGTAACGCGGCGAGAGACCCAGTACTTC; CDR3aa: CASSEMLVTRRETQYF
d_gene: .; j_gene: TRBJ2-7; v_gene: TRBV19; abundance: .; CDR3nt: TGTGCCAGTAGTATAGGCAGGGGCTCTGGGGAGCAGTACTTC; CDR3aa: CASSIGRGSGEQYF
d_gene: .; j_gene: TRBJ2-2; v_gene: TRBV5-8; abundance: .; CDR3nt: TGTGCCAGCAGCGTAGTATACGGGGAGCTGTTTTTT; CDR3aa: CASSVVYGELFF
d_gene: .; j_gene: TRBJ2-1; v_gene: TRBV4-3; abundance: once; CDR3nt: TGCGCCAGCAGCCAAGATCGGGGATTTGAGCAGTTCTTC; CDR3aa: CASSQDRGFEQFF
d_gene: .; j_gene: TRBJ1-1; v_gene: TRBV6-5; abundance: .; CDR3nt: TGTGCCAGCAGTTACGAGGGAGGGAACACTGAAGCTTTCTTT; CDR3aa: CASSYEGGNTEAFF
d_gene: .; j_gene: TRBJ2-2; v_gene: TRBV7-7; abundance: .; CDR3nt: TGTGCTAGCAGCTTAGCCGACTTCAACACCGGGGAGCTGTTTTTT; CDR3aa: CASSLADFNTGELFF
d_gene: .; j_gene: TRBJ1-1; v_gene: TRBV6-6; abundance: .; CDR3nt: TGTGCCAGCAGAGACAAACAGGGCCTGAACACTGAAGCTTTCTTT; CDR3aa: CASRDKQGLNTEAFF
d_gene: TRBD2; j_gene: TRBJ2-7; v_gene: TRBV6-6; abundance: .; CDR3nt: TGTGCCAGCCGGGGGAGGGAGCCACCCTACGAGCAGTACTTC; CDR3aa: CASRGREPPYEQYF
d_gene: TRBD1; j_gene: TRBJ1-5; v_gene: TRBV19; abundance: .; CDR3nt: TGTGCCAGTAGTGCAACAGGGGAACCTAATCAGCCCCAGCATTTT; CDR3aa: CASSATGEPNQPQHF